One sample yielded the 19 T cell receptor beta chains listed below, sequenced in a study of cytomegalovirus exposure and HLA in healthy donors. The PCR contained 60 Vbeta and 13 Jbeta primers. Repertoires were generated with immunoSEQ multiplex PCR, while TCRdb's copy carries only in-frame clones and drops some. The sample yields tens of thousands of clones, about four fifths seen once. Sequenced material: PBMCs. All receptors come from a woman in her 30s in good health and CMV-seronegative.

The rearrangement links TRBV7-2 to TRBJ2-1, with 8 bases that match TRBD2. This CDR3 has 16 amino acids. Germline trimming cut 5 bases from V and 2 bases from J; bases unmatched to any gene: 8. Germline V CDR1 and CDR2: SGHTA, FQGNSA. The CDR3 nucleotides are TGTGCCAGCAGCCACGGACTAGCCGACCCCTACAATGAGCAGTTCTTC. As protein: CASSHGLADPYNEQFF.

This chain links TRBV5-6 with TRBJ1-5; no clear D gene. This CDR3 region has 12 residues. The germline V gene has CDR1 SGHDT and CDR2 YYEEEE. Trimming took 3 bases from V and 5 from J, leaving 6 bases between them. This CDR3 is CASSCLYQPQHF. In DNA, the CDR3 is TGTGCCAGCAGCTGTCTCTATCAGCCCCAGCATTTT.

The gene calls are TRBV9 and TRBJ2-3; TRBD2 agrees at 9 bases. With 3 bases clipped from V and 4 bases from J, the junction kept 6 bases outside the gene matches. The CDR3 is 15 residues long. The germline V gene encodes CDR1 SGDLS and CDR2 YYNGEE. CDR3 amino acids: CASSASGVGADTQYF. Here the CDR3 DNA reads TGTGCCAGCAGCGCTAGCGGGGTAGGCGCAGATACGCAGTATTTT.

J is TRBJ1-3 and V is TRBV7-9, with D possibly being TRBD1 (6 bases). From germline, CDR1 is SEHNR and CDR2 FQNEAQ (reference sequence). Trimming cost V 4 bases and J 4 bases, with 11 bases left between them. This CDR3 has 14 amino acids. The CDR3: CASSSGGRGNTIYF. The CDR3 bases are TGTGCCAGCAGCTCCGGGGGGCGAGGAAACACCATATATTTT.

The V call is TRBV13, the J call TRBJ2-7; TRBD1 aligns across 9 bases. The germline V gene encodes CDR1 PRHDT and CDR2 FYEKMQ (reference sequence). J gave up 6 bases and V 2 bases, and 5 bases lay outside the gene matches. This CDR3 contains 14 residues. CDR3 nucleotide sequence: TGTGCCAGCAGCTTACCGGGACAGGGTGGCGAGCAGTACTTC. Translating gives CASSLPGQGGEQYF.

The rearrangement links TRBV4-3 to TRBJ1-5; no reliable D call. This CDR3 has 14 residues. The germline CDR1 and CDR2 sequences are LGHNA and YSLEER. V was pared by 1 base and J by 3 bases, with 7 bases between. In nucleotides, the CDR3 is TGCGCCAGCAGCCAAGGCGGGTACAATCAGCCCCAGCATTTT. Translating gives CASSQGGYNQPQHF.

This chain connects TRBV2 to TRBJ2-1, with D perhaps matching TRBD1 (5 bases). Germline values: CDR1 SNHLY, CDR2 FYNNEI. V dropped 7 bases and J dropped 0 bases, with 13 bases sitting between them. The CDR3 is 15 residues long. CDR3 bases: TGTGCCAGCAAGCCAAGGGGTAGCTCCTACAATGAGCAGTTCTTC. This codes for CASKPRGSSYNEQFF.

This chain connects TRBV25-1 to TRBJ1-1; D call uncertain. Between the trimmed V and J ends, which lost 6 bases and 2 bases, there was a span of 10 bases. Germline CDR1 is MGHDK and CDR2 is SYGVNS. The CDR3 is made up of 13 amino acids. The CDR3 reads CASRDSKNTEAFF. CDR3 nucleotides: TGTGCCAGCAGGGACTCAAAAAACACTGAAGCTTTCTTT.

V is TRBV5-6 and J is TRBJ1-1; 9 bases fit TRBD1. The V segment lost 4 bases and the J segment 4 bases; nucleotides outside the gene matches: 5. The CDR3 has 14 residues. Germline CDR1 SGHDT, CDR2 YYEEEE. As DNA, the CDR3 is TGTGCCAGCAGCATCGGACAGGGGTTCACTGAAGCTTTCTTT. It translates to CASSIGQGFTEAFF. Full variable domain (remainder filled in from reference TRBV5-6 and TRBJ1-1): DAGVTQSPTHLIKTRGQQVTLRCSPKSGHDTVSWYQQALGQGPQFIFQYYEEEERQRGNFPDRFSGHQFPNYSSELNVNALLLGDSALYLCASSIGQGFTEAFFGQGTRLTVV.

As DNA, the CDR3 is TGTGCCAGCAGTCAGGGGCGAAACAATGAGCAGTTCTTC. Its protein product is CASSQGRNNEQFF. The rearrangement uses TRBV6-5 and TRBJ2-1; TRBD1 might be the D (6 bases). Trimming stripped 5 bases from V and 5 bases from J, with 10 bases between. Germline V gene data show CDR1 as MNHEY and CDR2 as SVGAGI. The CDR3 extends over 13 amino acids.

The CDR3 bases are TGTGCCAGCAGCGTGGGGCAGGGGCATAACTATGGCTACACCTTC. Residues: CASSVGQGHNYGYTF. J is TRBJ1-2 and V is TRBV9, with a tentative D call TRBD1 (6 bases). V lost 2 bases, J lost 1 base, and 12 bases lay in between. CDR1 SGDLS and CDR2 YYNGEE come from the germline V gene. CDR3 length equals 15 residues.

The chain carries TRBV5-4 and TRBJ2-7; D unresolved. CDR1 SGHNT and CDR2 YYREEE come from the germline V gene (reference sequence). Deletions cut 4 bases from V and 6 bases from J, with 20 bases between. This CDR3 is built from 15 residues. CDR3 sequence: CASSPTGSSPREQYF. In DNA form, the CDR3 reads TGTGCCAGCAGCCCCACCGGGTCCAGTCCGCGCGAGCAGTACTTC.

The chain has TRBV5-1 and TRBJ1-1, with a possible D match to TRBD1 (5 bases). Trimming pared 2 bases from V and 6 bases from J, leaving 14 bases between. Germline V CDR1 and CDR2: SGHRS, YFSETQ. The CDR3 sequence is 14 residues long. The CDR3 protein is CASSFGAGRSEAFF. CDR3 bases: TGCGCCAGCAGCTTTGGGGCAGGGCGATCTGAAGCTTTCTTT.

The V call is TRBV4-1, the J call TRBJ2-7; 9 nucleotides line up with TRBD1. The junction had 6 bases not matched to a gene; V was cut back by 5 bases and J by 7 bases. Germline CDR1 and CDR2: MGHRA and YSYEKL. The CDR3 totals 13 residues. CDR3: CASSWDRELEQYF. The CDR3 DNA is TGCGCCAGCAGCTGGGACAGGGAACTTGAGCAGTACTTC.

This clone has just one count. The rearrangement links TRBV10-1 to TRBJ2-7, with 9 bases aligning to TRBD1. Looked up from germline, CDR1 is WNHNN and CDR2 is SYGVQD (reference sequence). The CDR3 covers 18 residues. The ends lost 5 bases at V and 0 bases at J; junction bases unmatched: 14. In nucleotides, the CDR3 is TGCGCCAGCAGTTCCACCGGGACAGGGAATATTGGCTCCTACGAGCAGTACTTC. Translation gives CASSSTGTGNIGSYEQYF.

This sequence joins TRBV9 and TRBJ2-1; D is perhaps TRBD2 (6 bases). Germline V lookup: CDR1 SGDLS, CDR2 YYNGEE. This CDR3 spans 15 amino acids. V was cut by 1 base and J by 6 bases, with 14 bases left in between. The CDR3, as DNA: TGTGCCAGCAGCGTATCTAGGGAGGCAGCCAATGAGCAGTTCTTC. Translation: CASSVSREAANEQFF.

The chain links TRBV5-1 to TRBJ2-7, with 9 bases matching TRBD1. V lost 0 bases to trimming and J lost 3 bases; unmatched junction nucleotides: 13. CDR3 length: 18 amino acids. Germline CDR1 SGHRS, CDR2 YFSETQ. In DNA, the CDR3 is TGCGCCAGCAGCTTGGAATCGGCTATCGGGACAGGGAACTACGAGCAGTACTTC. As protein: CASSLESAIGTGNYEQYF.

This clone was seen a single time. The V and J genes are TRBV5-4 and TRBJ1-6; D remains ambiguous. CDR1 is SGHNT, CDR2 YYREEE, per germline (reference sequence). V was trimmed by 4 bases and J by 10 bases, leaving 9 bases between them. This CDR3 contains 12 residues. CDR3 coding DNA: TGTGCCAGCAGCCTGGGGAGATCACCCCTCCACTTT. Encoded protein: CASSLGRSPLHF.

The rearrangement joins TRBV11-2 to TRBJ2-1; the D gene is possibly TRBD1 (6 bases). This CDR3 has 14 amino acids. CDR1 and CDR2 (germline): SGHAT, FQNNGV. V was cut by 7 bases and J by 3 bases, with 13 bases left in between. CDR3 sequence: CASKLGQHYNEQFF. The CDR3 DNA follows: TGTGCCAGCAAGCTAGGACAGCACTACAATGAGCAGTTCTTC.